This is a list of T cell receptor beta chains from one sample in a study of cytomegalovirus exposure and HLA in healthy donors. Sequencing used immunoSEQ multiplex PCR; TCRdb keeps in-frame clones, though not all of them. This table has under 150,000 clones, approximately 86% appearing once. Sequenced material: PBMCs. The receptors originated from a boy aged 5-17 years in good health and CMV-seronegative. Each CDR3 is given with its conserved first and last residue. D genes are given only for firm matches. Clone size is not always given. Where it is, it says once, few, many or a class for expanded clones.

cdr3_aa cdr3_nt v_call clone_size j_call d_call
CASGLAGLTDTQYF TGCGCCAGTGGACTAGCGGGCCTCACAGATACGCAGTATTTT TRBV10-2 NA TRBJ2-3 TRBD2
CASSPGQPNYGYTF TGTGCCAGCTCACCAGGACAGCCAAACTATGGCTACACCTTC TRBV18 NA TRBJ1-2 NA
CASSLGSESTQYF TGTGCCAGCAGCTTAGGGTCGGAGTCAACGCAGTATTTT TRBV7-2 NA TRBJ2-3 NA
CASRGQGASEAFF TGTGCCAGCAGGGGACAGGGGGCGTCTGAAGCTTTCTTT TRBV6-5 few TRBJ1-1 TRBD1
CASSVSGISPEQFF TGTGCCAGCAGCGTTAGCGGGATCTCTCCTGAGCAGTTCTTC TRBV9 NA TRBJ2-1 TRBD2
CASSQVLRDLLETQYF TGCGCCAGCAGCCAAGTGCTACGGGATTTGCTCGAGACCCAGTACTTC TRBV4-1 NA TRBJ2-5 NA
CASSSTTSGSYEQYF TGTGCCAGCAGTTCGACGACTAGCGGCTCCTACGAGCAGTACTTC TRBV6-5 few TRBJ2-7 TRBD2
CASSEHETSTDTQYF TGTGCCAGCAGTGAACACGAGACTAGCACAGATACGCAGTATTTT TRBV6-4 once TRBJ2-3 NA
CASRADREDQPQHF TGTGCCAGCAGAGCTGACAGGGAGGATCAGCCCCAGCATTTT TRBV6-6 NA TRBJ1-5 TRBD1
CAIRNSYEQYF TGTGCCATCAGAAACAGCTACGAGCAGTACTTC TRBV10-3 many TRBJ2-7 NA
CASSWGQGGTDTQYF TGCGCCAGCAGCTGGGGACAGGGTGGGACAGATACGCAGTATTTT TRBV5-1 few TRBJ2-3 TRBD1
CASTPGQENSLLHF TGTGCCAGCACTCCGGGACAGGAAAATTCACTCCTCCACTTT TRBV25-1 once TRBJ1-6 TRBD1
CAISPNRGNTGELFF TGTGCCATCAGCCCGAACAGGGGAAACACCGGGGAGCTGTTTTTT TRBV10-3 NA TRBJ2-2 TRBD1
CASSLGQGNQPQHF TGTGCCAGCAGCTTAGGGCAGGGCAATCAGCCCCAGCATTTT TRBV7-9 NA TRBJ1-5 NA
CAWSRGPLGTDTQYF TGTGCCTGGAGTAGAGGTCCCCTTGGCACAGATACGCAGTATTTT TRBV30 NA TRBJ2-3 NA
CASSPEGAPGLTEAFF TGTGCCAGTAGTCCAGAGGGGGCCCCGGGGCTAACTGAAGCTTTCTTT TRBV19 NA TRBJ1-1 TRBD1
CASSVLGTPGNTIYF TGTGCCAGCAGCGTCCTCGGGACACCTGGAAACACCATATATTTT TRBV9 NA TRBJ1-3 NA
CASSPGGGSNEKLFF TGTGCCAGCAGCCCCGGAGGAGGGAGCAATGAAAAACTGTTTTTT TRBV5-8 once TRBJ1-4 NA
CASSRSGVTEAFF TGTGCCAGTAGTCGCAGCGGGGTCACTGAAGCTTTCTTT TRBV19 NA TRBJ1-1 NA
CASSEGGHYGYTF TGTGCCAGCAGTGAAGGGGGCCACTATGGCTACACCTTC TRBV2 NA TRBJ1-2 NA
CASSLTESYEQYF TGTGCCAGCAGCCTCACAGAAAGCTACGAGCAGTACTTC TRBV7-8 NA TRBJ2-7 NA
CASSSNQTLAGGMDEQFF TGTGCCAGCAGCTCAAACCAAACCCTAGCGGGAGGGATGGATGAGCAGTTCTTC TRBV7-9 NA TRBJ2-1 TRBD2